The 19 T cell receptor beta chains reported below all come from one sample, sequenced in a study of blood T cell repertoires in COVID-19. Produced via immunoSEQ multiplex PCR; TCRdb's table is partial and in-frame only. The sample has 300,000 to 400,000 clones, more than 90% seen once. What was sequenced was PBMCs or T cells enriched from blood (not recorded which). The source is a man in his sixties who had recovered from COVID-19.

The chain is built from TRBV9 and TRBJ1-4; maybe TRBD1 (6 bases). The CDR3 covers 12 residues. Germline values: CDR1 SGDLS, CDR2 YYNGEE. Trimming took 4 bases from V and 7 from J, leaving 8 bases between them. This chain's CDR3 is CASSPRGEKLFF. The CDR3 bases are TGTGCCAGCAGCCCCAGGGGTGAAAAACTGTTTTTT.

The rearrangement joins TRBV27 to TRBJ1-6; 7 bases line up with TRBD1. The germline V gene encodes CDR1 MNHEY and CDR2 SMNVEV (reference sequence). With V trimmed by 5 bases and J by 5 bases, 6 bases remained unmatched. The CDR3 runs 15 residues. The CDR3 DNA reads as TGTGCCAGCAGTCCTACCGGGACAGATAATTCACCCCTCCACTTT. Amino acid sequence: CASSPTGTDNSPLHF.

This chain connects TRBV3-1 (or the pseudogene TRBV3-2) to TRBJ1-2; D ambiguous. Germline V lookup: CDR1 LGHDT, CDR2 YNNKEL (reference sequence). The CDR3 runs to 12 residues. Trimming left V 2 bases short and J 4 bases short, with 5 bases between. CDR3 residues: CASSQLRYGYTF. DNA for the CDR3: TGTGCCAGCAGCCAACTTCGCTATGGCTACACCTTC.

The chain uses TRBV7-2 and TRBJ2-7; TRBD1 aligns across 8 bases. Germline V lookup: CDR1 SGHTA, CDR2 FQGNSA. The CDR3 covers 14 residues. V shed 4 bases and J 4 bases; nucleotides not matched to a gene: 6. DNA of the CDR3: TGTGCCAGCAGCTCATCCGGGACAGGATACGAGCAGTACTTC. As protein: CASSSSGTGYEQYF.

V and J are TRBV27 and TRBJ1-4, with a tentative D call TRBD1 (5 bases). V lost 5 bases and J lost 0, with 10 bases in between. The germline V gene encodes CDR1 MNHEY and CDR2 SMNVEV (reference sequence). CDR3 length: 15 residues. The CDR3 DNA reads TGTGCCAGCAGTGGCAGGGTTTCAACTAATGAAAAACTGTTTTTT. Translated: CASSGRVSTNEKLFF.

This clone was seen once. V usage is TRBV3-1 (or the pseudogene TRBV3-2) and J usage is TRBJ2-5; 12 bases map to TRBD2. The CDR3 sequence is 13 residues long. Germline assignment: CDR1 LGHDT and CDR2 YNNKEL (reference sequence). V dropped 10 bases and J dropped 13; count of bases not matched to a gene: 13. CDR3 amino acids: CATVARLAGARYF. The CDR3 DNA reads TGTGCCACCGTAGCGAGACTAGCGGGGGCGAGGTACTTC.

V is TRBV6-5 and J is TRBJ2-7; D is perhaps TRBD2 (6 bases). CDR3 length equals 14 residues. Per germline, CDR1 MNHEY and CDR2 SVGAGI. Deletions cut 6 bases from V and 0 bases from J, with 12 bases between. CDR3 sequence (DNA): TGTGCCAGCAGAGACTCCGGGGGCTCCTACGAGCAGTACTTC. It encodes CASRDSGGSYEQYF.

The V gene is TRBV5-1, the J gene TRBJ1-6; 10 nucleotides agree with TRBD1. The V gene end was trimmed by 3 bases and the J gene end by 10 bases; junction bases not matched to a gene: 7. CDR3 length: 15 residues. Per the germline V gene, CDR1 is SGHRS and CDR2 is YFSETQ. CDR3 amino acids: CASSSTGTGESPLHF. The CDR3 nucleotides read TGCGCCAGCAGCTCGACCGGGACAGGGGAATCACCCCTCCACTTT. Supplemented by reference TRBV5-1 and TRBJ1-6, the full variable domain reads KAGVTQTPRYLIKTRGQQVTLSCSPISGHRSVSWYQQTPGQGLQFLFEYFSETQRNKGNFPGRFSGRQFSNSRSEMNVSTLELGDSALYLCASSSTGTGESPLHFGNGTRLTVT.

J is TRBJ2-4 and V is TRBV28, with 10 bases identical to TRBD2. J was trimmed by 7 bases and V by 5 bases; bases with no gene match: 8. Germline V lookup: CDR1 MDHEN, CDR2 SYDVKM. The CDR3 loop spans 15 amino acids. The CDR3 spells CASSPGTSESNIQYF. CDR3 coding DNA: TGTGCCAGCAGTCCGGGGACTAGCGAGAGCAACATTCAGTACTTC.

CDR3 sequence: CASSEQLAKNIQYF. CDR3 coding DNA: TGTGCCAGCAGTGAACAGTTAGCCAAAAACATTCAGTACTTC. The V gene is TRBV2, the J gene TRBJ2-4, with D hard to call. Trimming stripped 2 bases from V and 0 bases from J, with 5 bases between. Germline V gene sequence: CDR1 SNHLY, CDR2 FYNNEI. There are 14 residues in the CDR3.

CDR3 DNA sequence: TGTGCCAGCAGCGGGGGGGGCGCCGAGCAGTACTTC. Protein sequence: CASSGGGAEQYF. The chain carries TRBV7-9 and TRBJ2-7, with a weak D call TRBD2 (7 bases). Germline V gene lookup returns CDR1 SEHNR and CDR2 FQNEAQ (reference sequence). Trimming cost V 5 bases and J 6 bases, with 11 bases left between them. The CDR3 has 12 amino acids. Based on the CDR3 plus reference TRBV7-9 and TRBJ2-7, the full variable domain is DTGVSQNPRHKITKRGQNVTFRCDPISEHNRLYWYRQTLGQGPEFLTYFQNEAQLEKSRLLSDRFSAERPKGSFSTLEIQRTEQGDSAMYLCASSGGGAEQYFGPGTRLTVT.

The chain joins TRBV9 to TRBJ1-6; 12 positions agree with TRBD1. Germline CDR1 reads SGDLS; CDR2 reads YYNGEE. There are 17 residues in the CDR3. V shed 0 bases, J shed 9 bases, and the junction held 7 bases outside the gene matches. CDR3 in DNA: TGTGCCAGCAGCGTAGCGGGACAGGGGGCTGGGGGTTCACCCCTCCACTTT. As protein: CASSVAGQGAGGSPLHF.

The J gene is TRBJ1-1, the V gene TRBV19; TRBD1 matches 7 bases. V trimming: 5 bases; J trimming: 0 bases; junction bases outside the gene matches: 6. CDR3 length: 15 amino acids. In germline, CDR1 is LNHDA, CDR2 SQIVND (reference sequence). In DNA form, the CDR3 reads TGTGCCAGTAGTTCCGACAGGGCCATGAACACTGAAGCTTTCTTT. This sequence encodes CASSSDRAMNTEAFF.

The chain links TRBV27 to TRBJ1-6; a possible D gene is TRBD1 (6 bases). The germline V gene has CDR1 MNHEY and CDR2 SMNVEV (reference sequence). The germline V and J ends were trimmed by 7 bases and 7 bases, with 14 bases remaining between them. The CDR3 totals 14 residues. The CDR3 is CASTSGTWNSPLHF. The CDR3 region has the DNA TGTGCCAGCACCTCCGGGACATGGAATTCACCCCTCCACTTT.

The chain has TRBV11-2 and TRBJ2-1, with 8 bases lining up with TRBD1. The CDR3 loop spans 13 amino acids. V shed 3 bases and J 6 bases; nucleotides not matched to a gene: 1. The germline CDR1 and CDR2 sequences are SGHAT and FQNNGV. This CDR3 reads CASSLQGANEQFF. DNA of the CDR3: TGTGCCAGCAGCTTGCAGGGGGCCAATGAGCAGTTCTTC. Together with reference TRBV11-2 and TRBJ2-1, the CDR3 gives the full variable domain: EAGVAQSPRYKIIEKRQSVAFWCNPISGHATLYWYQQILGQGPKLLIQFQNNGVVDDSQLPKDRFSAERLKGVDSTLKIQPAKLEDSAVYLCASSLQGANEQFFGPGTRLTVL.

CDR3 region: CASRPTGGYNEQFF. CDR3 bases: TGTGCCAGCAGGCCTACAGGGGGCTACAATGAGCAGTTCTTC. This chain connects TRBV27 to TRBJ2-1; TRBD1 agrees at 8 bases. The germline V gene encodes CDR1 MNHEY and CDR2 SMNVEV (reference sequence). There are 14 residues in the CDR3. The junction had 4 bases not matched to a gene; V was cut back by 6 bases and J by 3 bases.

The rearrangement uses TRBV3-1 (or the pseudogene TRBV3-2) and TRBJ2-7; D gene unclear. The germline V gene encodes CDR1 LGHDT and CDR2 YNNKEL (reference sequence). This CDR3 has 12 amino acids. V lost 5 bases and J lost 6, with 11 bases in between. The chain's CDR3 is CASSYLRGEQYF. CDR3 bases: TGTGCCAGCAGCTACCTAAGAGGCGAGCAGTACTTC.

V is TRBV24-1 and J is TRBJ1-2; D perhaps matches TRBD1 (5 bases). The CDR3 has 14 amino acids. Trimming took off 3 bases at V and 5 bases at J, with 12 bases between the two ends. Germline values: CDR1 KGHDR, CDR2 SFDVKD. CDR3 bases: TGTGCCACCAGTGATCCCAGGGTTACATATGGCTACACCTTC. It is translated as CATSDPRVTYGYTF.

The chain joins TRBV5-1 to TRBJ1-1, with D maybe TRBD1 (5 bases). The germline gives CDR1 SGHRS, CDR2 YFSETQ. This CDR3 comprises 13 residues. Trimming cost V 4 bases and J 0 bases, with 7 bases left between them. The DNA of the CDR3 is TGCGCCAGCAGCCAGGGCATGAACACTGAAGCTTTCTTT. This translates into CASSQGMNTEAFF.